This T cell receptor (delta chain) came from a study of gamma-delta T cells after stem cell transplantation. TCRdb redid the clone calls on the RT-PCR reads with CATT. The sample yields some 1,500 delta-chain clones, approximately 48% seen once. This clone was seen more than once but under ten times. Germline V gene data show CDR1 as GEAIGNYY and CDR2 as EKD. Trimming shortened V by 3 bases and J by 0 bases, and 10 bases separated the two germline ends. The CDR3 consists of 14 residues. The chain joins TRDV2 to TRDJ1; D ambiguous. Sequencing was carried out using gamma-delta T cells. The clonotype comes from a human donor. It is not recorded whose cells these are; they may come from a transplant donor. CDR3 region: CACDALAYTDKLIF. In DNA form, the CDR3 reads TGTGCCTGTGACGCGCTAGCGTACACCGATAAACTCATCTTT.